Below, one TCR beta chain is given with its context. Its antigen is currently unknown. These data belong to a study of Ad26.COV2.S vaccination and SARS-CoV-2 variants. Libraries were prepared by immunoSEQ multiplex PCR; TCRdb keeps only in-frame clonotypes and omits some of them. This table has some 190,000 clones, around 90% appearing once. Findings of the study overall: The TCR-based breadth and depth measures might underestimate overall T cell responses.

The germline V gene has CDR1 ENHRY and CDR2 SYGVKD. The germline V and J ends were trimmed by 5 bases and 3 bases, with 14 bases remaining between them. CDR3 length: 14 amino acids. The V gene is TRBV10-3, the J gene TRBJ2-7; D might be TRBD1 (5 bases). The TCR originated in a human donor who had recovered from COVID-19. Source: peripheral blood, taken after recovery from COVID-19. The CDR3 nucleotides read TGTGCCATCAGTACACCCACAGGATTCTACGAGCAGTACTTC. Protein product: CAISTPTGFYEQYF.